A single sample gave rise to the 10 T cell receptor beta chains below, sequenced in a study of CD8 T cells in ankylosing spondylitis. From the 5' RACE reads, TCRdb called clonotypes with MiXCR, one entry per CDR3 protein. The table records hundreds of thousands of distinct CDR3 sequences, approximately 20% of them present only once. The specimen was blood, either unsorted or a sorted T cell fraction (not recorded which). These receptor sequences come from a male donor with ankylosing spondylitis or in good health (not recorded which).

This clonotype appeared a few times. V is TRBV28 and J is TRBJ2-7; 11 nucleotides match TRBD2. The length of the CDR3 is 21 residues. The J segment lost 2 bases and the V segment lost 5 bases, leaving 23 bases of the junction unmatched. In germline, CDR1 is MDHEN, CDR2 SYDVKM. The CDR3 DNA is TGTGCCAGCAGTGGACAGGGGAGTCCGACTAGCGGGGCCCTAATCGCCTACGAGCAGTACGTC. Translated: CASSGQGSPTSGALIAYEQYV.

The chain employs TRBV20-1 and TRBJ2-1; D call uncertain. This CDR3 has 10 residues. Trimming left V 3 bases short and J 7 bases short, with 4 bases between. Germline loops: CDR1 DFQATT, CDR2 SNEGSKA (reference sequence). DNA for the CDR3: TGCAGTGCTAGGGTTAATGAGCAGTTCTTC. Protein: CSARVNEQFF.

On this clonotype: One junction end disagrees with the germline gene, perhaps due to a read error. The rearrangement links TRBV7-9 to TRBJ1-1; D ambiguous. Germline-derived CDR1 and CDR2 are SEHNR and FQNEAQ (reference sequence). This CDR3 contains 14 residues. CDR3 sequence reads: CASSLGNVNTEAFF. The CDR3 DNA reads as TGTGCCAGCAGTTTAGGGAATGTGAACACTGAAGCTTTCTTT.

This clonotype was detected ten times or more. The chain joins TRBV5-1 to TRBJ1-2; 10 bases line up with TRBD1. This CDR3 comprises 15 residues. Trimming removed 3 bases from V and 4 bases from J; junction bases left unmatched: 6. Per germline, CDR1 SGHRS and CDR2 YFSETQ. The CDR3 nucleotides are TGCGCCAGCAGCTCCGGACAGGGGGGAGTCTATGGCTACACCTTC. It yields the protein CASSSGQGGVYGYTF.

The chain has TRBV12-3 or TRBV12-4 and TRBJ1-1; D not resolved. With 10 bases removed from V and 3 bases from J, the gap between germline ends came to 18 bases. The CDR3 consists of 14 residues. CDR3 sequence (DNA): TGTGCCACGAGCCCTGGGTGGGGTTACACTGAAGCTTTCTTT. This gives the protein CATSPGWGYTEAFF.

Here the CDR3 reads CASSGVSTDTQYF. The CDR3 nucleotides are TGCGCCAGCAGCGGGGTGAGCACAGATACGCAGTATTTT. This chain uses TRBV5-1 with TRBJ2-3; D unclear. Germline V lookup: CDR1 SGHRS, CDR2 YFSETQ. V lost 4 bases and J 0 bases, leaving 6 bases between the germline ends. The CDR3 is 13 residues long. The full variable domain, in which reference TRBV5-1 and TRBJ2-3 provide the parts outside the CDR3, is KAGVTQTPRYLIKTRGQQVTLSCSPISGHRSVSWYQQTPGQGLQFLFEYFSETQRNKGNFPGRFSGRQFSNSRSEMNVSTLELGDSALYLCASSGVSTDTQYFGPGTRLTVL.

This clonotype was seen more than once but under ten times. The chain links TRBV5-1 to TRBJ2-7, with 7 nucleotides matching TRBD1. The V gene end was trimmed by 1 base and the J gene end by 2 bases; junction bases not matched to a gene: 21. Looked up from germline, CDR1 is SGHRS and CDR2 is YFSETQ. This CDR3 comprises 20 residues. This chain's CDR3 is CASSLTATGTATTKTYEQYV. The CDR3 DNA sequence: TGCGCCAGCAGCTTGACCGCTACCGGGACAGCTACCACTAAAACCTACGAGCAGTACGTC.

The genes are TRBV5-1 and TRBJ1-1, with a possible D match to TRBD1 (5 bases). Trimming removed 4 bases at V and 8 bases at J, with 18 bases between. The CDR3 is 14 amino acids. Germline V gene data show CDR1 as SGHRS and CDR2 as YFSETQ. In DNA, the CDR3 is TGCGCCAGCAGCCGGGGGTATGACAGAAACGAAGCTTTCTTT. Amino acid sequence: CASSRGYDRNEAFF.

This clonotype was detected a few times. The gene calls are TRBV7-9 and TRBJ2-2, with unresolved D. The CDR3 length is 14 residues. The V gene's germline CDR1 is SEHNR and CDR2 FQNEAQ (reference sequence). Trimming removed 5 bases at V and 4 bases at J, with 11 bases between. CDR3: CASSLTGTTGELFF. The DNA for the CDR3 is TGTGCCAGCAGCCTAACCGGTACCACCGGGGAGCTGTTTTTT. The full variable domain, in which reference TRBV7-9 and TRBJ2-2 provide the parts outside the CDR3, is DTGVSQNPRHKITKRGQNVTFRCDPISEHNRLYWYRQTLGQGPEFLTYFQNEAQLEKSRLLSDRFSAERPKGSFSTLEIQRTEQGDSAMYLCASSLTGTTGELFFGEGSRLTVL.

V is TRBV20-1 and J is TRBJ2-3, with D tentatively TRBD2 (5 bases). This CDR3 is 14 amino acids long. In germline, CDR1 is DFQATT, CDR2 SNEGSKA (reference sequence). V was trimmed by 6 bases and J by 8 bases, leaving 21 bases between them. CDR3 coding DNA: TGCAGTGCACTACTCGGACTGAAATTTGGTACGCAGTATTTT. Encoded protein: CSALLGLKFGTQYF.